The text below deals with one T cell receptor beta chain. The antigen is unknown. These data belong to a study of CD8 T cells in ankylosing spondylitis. CDR1 is KGHSH and CDR2 is LQKENI in the germline V gene. The CDR3 consists of 14 residues. The germline V and J ends were trimmed by 4 bases and 8 bases, with 15 bases remaining between them. Using quantitative 5'-RACE with molecular barcodes, the authors made TCR beta libraries. One entry per CDR3 protein results from TCRdb running MiXCR on the 5' RACE reads. The sample has some 90,000 distinct CDR3 sequences; roughly 30% are singletons. Regarding the study as a whole: Reportedly, significant enrichment of disease-linked clones occurred in matched ankylosing spondylitis synovial fluid. Clones that were linked to disease were CD8+ and were relatively rare in peripheral blood. Earlier literature documents some of the motif variants in reactive arthritis synovial fluid and blood.

The sequenced sample was blood, either unsorted or a sorted T cell fraction (not recorded which). The chain combines TRBV18 with TRBJ2-1; D might be TRBD2 (8 bases). The origin of this receptor is a male donor with ankylosing spondylitis or in good health (not recorded which). The CDR3 sequence is CASSRGTAGDEQFF. The CDR3 nucleotides are TGTGCCAGCTCACGTGGGACAGCGGGGGATGAGCAGTTCTTC. Using reference TRBV18 and TRBJ2-1 for the parts outside the CDR3, the full variable domain is NAGVMQNPRHLVRRRGQEARLRCSPMKGHSHVYWYRQLPEEGLKFMVYLQKENIIDESGMPKERFSAEFPKEGPSILRIQQVVRGDSAAYFCASSRGTAGDEQFFGPGTRLTVL.